These 10 T cell receptor beta chains share one sample of origin, sequenced in a study of blood T cell repertoires in COVID-19. Sequenced by immunoSEQ multiplex PCR; TCRdb stores in-frame clones only, minus some. The sample has about 200,000 clones; 80% to 90% are singletons. Sequencing used PBMCs or T cells enriched from blood (not recorded which). The source is a man younger than 40 who had recovered from COVID-19.

The V gene is TRBV28, the J gene TRBJ2-4, with TRBD1 matching over 10 bases. This CDR3 comprises 14 residues. The ends lost 6 bases at V and 5 bases at J; junction bases unmatched: 4. Germline V CDR1 and CDR2: MDHEN, SYDVKM. Here the CDR3 reads CASRGQGSENIQYF. CDR3 sequence (DNA): TGTGCCAGCAGGGGACAGGGGTCCGAAAACATTCAGTACTTC.

The chain uses TRBV7-8 and TRBJ1-5; 7 bases are a match to TRBD1. The CDR3 is 15 amino acids. Germline V gives CDR1 SGHVS, CDR2 FQNEAQ. With 1 base clipped from V and 0 bases from J, the junction kept 0 bases outside the gene matches. The CDR3 DNA follows: TGTGCCAGCAGCTTAGGGACAGGTAGCAATCAGCCCCAGCATTTT. Translating gives CASSLGTGSNQPQHF.

The rearrangement joins TRBV5-8 to TRBJ1-4; TRBD1 matches at 8 bases. Germline CDR1 reads SGHTS; CDR2 reads YDEGEE. Trimming at V came to 1 base and at J to 0 bases, leaving 2 bases not matched to a gene. The length of the CDR3 is 16 residues. As DNA, the CDR3 is TGTGCCAGCAGCTTGACGGACAGGGCAACTAATGAAAAACTGTTTTTT. It yields the protein CASSLTDRATNEKLFF.

The V gene is TRBV7-6, the J gene TRBJ2-2, with 14 bases that match TRBD2. The CDR3 extends over 15 amino acids. Germline-derived CDR1 and CDR2 are SGHVS and FNYEAQ. The V gene end was trimmed by 8 bases and the J gene end by 5 bases; junction bases not matched to a gene: 4. This chain's CDR3 is CASGTSGSITGELFF. The DNA of the CDR3 is TGTGCCAGCGGGACTAGCGGGAGTATAACCGGGGAGCTGTTTTTT.

The V and J genes are TRBV18 and TRBJ1-6; 8 bases fit TRBD1. The germline gives CDR1 KGHSH, CDR2 LQKENI. The CDR3 runs to 15 residues. Trimming at V came to 4 bases and at J to 7 bases, leaving 6 bases not matched to a gene. CDR3 amino acids: CASSLGDRGNSPLHF. The DNA for the CDR3 is TGTGCCAGCTCACTAGGAGACAGGGGAAATTCACCCCTCCACTTT.

The chain employs TRBV28 and TRBJ1-6; 9 nucleotides line up with TRBD1. The length of the CDR3 is 16 residues. Germline lookup yields CDR1 MDHEN and CDR2 SYDVKM. V lost 3 bases, J lost 9 bases, and 9 bases stayed unmatched. CDR3 sequence reads: CASSLGTGPSGSPLHF. The DNA of the CDR3 is TGTGCCAGCAGTTTGGGGACAGGGCCGTCAGGTTCACCCCTCCACTTT.

CDR3 nucleotides: TGTGCCAGCAGCTCCGGGACAGATTACCAGCCCCAGCATTTT. Amino acids: CASSSGTDYQPQHF. The rearrangement joins TRBV5-5 to TRBJ1-5; 7 positions match TRBD1. The V and J ends lost 3 bases and 7 bases, in that order; junction bases with no gene match: 7. CDR3 length equals 14 residues. CDR1 and CDR2 (germline): SGHKS, YYEKEE (reference sequence).

Regarding this clone: Other nucleotide sequences in the sample specify the same CDR3. The rearrangement links TRBV24-1 to TRBJ2-5, with D uncertain. The V end lost 3 bases, the J end lost 5 bases, and 6 bases lay between the germline ends. This CDR3 contains 12 residues. Germline CDR1 reads KGHDR; CDR2 reads SFDVKD. DNA for the CDR3: TGTGCCACCAGTGATCTGGGCGAGACCCAGTACTTC. This sequence encodes CATSDLGETQYF.

V is TRBV6-5 and J is TRBJ2-1; a weak D match, TRBD1 (5 bases). Germline assignment: CDR1 MNHEY and CDR2 SVGAGI. Trimming took 0 bases from V and 12 from J, leaving 9 bases between them. The CDR3 is 12 residues long. CDR3 loop: CASSYSQGGQFF. The CDR3 DNA reads as TGTGCCAGCAGTTACTCCCAGGGCGGGCAGTTCTTC.

The rearrangement uses TRBV1 and TRBJ2-1; the table assigns TRBD1, which was not confirmed against the DNA. TRBV1 is a pseudogene segment. This CDR3 comprises 13 residues. CDR3: CTSSRDRGNEQFF. The CDR3 region has the DNA TGCACCAGCAGCCGGGACAGGGGCAATGAGCAGTTCTTC.